Described below is a single T cell receptor (beta chain) sequence and its context. For every subset, genomic DNA was evenly distributed across several immunoSEQ plates. On sorted subsets, replicate PCRs used 200 ng DNA, or 30,000 or so T cell genomes. As originally analysed: Filtering was not the same, since immunoSEQ gave junction-only sequences without quality scores. Assay: immunoSEQ multiplex PCR; the TCRdb copy retains only in-frame clones and omits some. The V and J calls and clone size are taken from that table; D and trimming were inferred from the DNA. The table includes approximately 95,000 clones, less than 80% detected once. The CDR3 extends over 15 amino acids. Trimming removed 0 bases from V and 7 bases from J, with 13 bases in between. CDR1 and CDR2 from the germline V gene are MNHEY and SMNVEV (reference sequence). The entry originates in a study of shared clonotypes between healthy human individuals.

Sample: memory CD8+ T cells sorted from blood. Subset noted: CD45RO+ cells pooled with CCR7-negative TemRA cells. V is TRBV27 and J is TRBJ2-1, with unresolved D. This clonotype originated in a man aged 30 to 39 in good health. CDR3 in DNA: TGTGCCAGCAGTTTATCTGGCAGTACCTTGAATGAGCAGTTCTTC. This gives the protein CASSLSGSTLNEQFF.